These 29 T cell receptor beta chains originate from one sample sequenced in a study of shared clonotypes between healthy human individuals. Produced via immunoSEQ multiplex PCR; TCRdb's table is partial and in-frame only. The sample lists 2 million to 2.5 million clones; nearly 97% were seen once. The sample was naive CD4+ T cells sorted from blood. Noted subset: CD45RA+ positively selected. These receptors were taken from a man aged 18 to 30 in good health.

This clone was observed a single time. The J gene is TRBJ2-3, the V gene TRBV4-3; 11 bases line up with TRBD1. Germline V CDR1 and CDR2: LGHNA, YSLEER. The CDR3 is made up of 15 amino acids. V gave up 1 base and J gave up 5 bases; unmatched junction bases: 2. CDR3 amino acids: CASSQVGTGGDTQYF. The DNA for the CDR3 is TGCGCCAGCAGCCAAGTTGGGACAGGGGGAGATACGCAGTATTTT.

In nucleotides, the CDR3 is TGTGCCAGCAGGGTGGACAGGGGGCTACTCTACGAGCAGTACTTC. Encoded protein: CASRVDRGLLYEQYF. The V and J genes are TRBV28 and TRBJ2-7, with 11 bases fitting TRBD1. J lost 3 bases, V lost 6 bases, and 7 bases had no gene match. Germline CDR1 reads MDHEN; CDR2 reads SYDVKM. The CDR3 totals 15 residues.

This clone came up once. V is TRBV5-4 and J is TRBJ2-1; 7 positions agree with TRBD2. CDR1 and CDR2 from the germline V gene are SGHNT and YYREEE (reference sequence). V was clipped by 3 bases and J by 8 bases; unmatched bases: 14. This CDR3 spans 16 amino acids. For the CDR3, the DNA is TGTGCCAGCAGCTCTCAGCGGGACCTTGAGAGGGATGAGCAGTTCTTC. Residues: CASSSQRDLERDEQFF.

The chain couples TRBV6-5 to TRBJ1-3; D gene ambiguous. V lost 6 bases and J 4 bases, leaving 7 bases between the germline ends. Germline V CDR1 and CDR2: MNHEY, SVGAGI. This CDR3 has 12 amino acids. The CDR3 reads CASRNTGNTIYF. For the CDR3, the DNA is TGTGCCAGCAGAAACACAGGAAACACCATATATTTT.

The rearrangement links TRBV6-1 to TRBJ2-2, with unresolved D. Trimming pared 4 bases from V and 3 bases from J, leaving 9 bases between. CDR3 length: 14 residues. Germline CDR1 MNHNS, CDR2 SASEGT. The CDR3 spells CASSVARYTGELFF. DNA for the CDR3: TGTGCCAGCAGTGTCGCGCGGTACACCGGGGAGCTGTTTTTT.

Regarding this clone: The sample holds other DNA sequences that translate to the same CDR3. The chain carries TRBV6-5 and TRBJ2-7, with 8 bases identical to TRBD2. CDR1 and CDR2 from the germline V gene are MNHEY and SVGAGI. The CDR3 runs 16 residues. With V trimmed by 4 bases and J by 1 base, 9 bases remained unmatched. CDR3 loop: CASSSPGLAGSYEQYF. The CDR3 bases are TGTGCCAGCAGTTCCCCGGGGCTAGCGGGTTCCTACGAGCAGTACTTC.

The chain has TRBV5-1 and TRBJ2-3, with TRBD1 matching over 8 bases. V was pared by 4 bases and J by 6 bases, with 10 bases of the junction left unmatched. The CDR3 totals 15 residues. The germline gives CDR1 SGHRS, CDR2 YFSETQ. CDR3 sequence (DNA): TGCGCCAGCAGCCTGGGGGGACAGGACCTGGATACGCAGTATTTT. Protein sequence: CASSLGGQDLDTQYF.

The CDR3 loop reads CASSEGVNTEAFF. The DNA for the CDR3 is TGTGCCAGCAGTGAAGGTGTAAACACTGAAGCTTTCTTT. The V and J genes are TRBV2 and TRBJ1-1, with D hard to call. CDR3 size: 13 residues. Trimming pared 1 base from V and 2 bases from J, leaving 5 bases between. Germline-derived CDR1 and CDR2 are SNHLY and FYNNEI.

The CDR3 loop is CASSLVGVSTYEQYF. The CDR3 region has the DNA TGCGCCAGCAGCTTGGTAGGGGTGTCAACCTACGAGCAGTACTTC. This chain links TRBV5-1 with TRBJ2-7; D might be TRBD1 (5 bases). Trimming took 0 bases from V and 2 from J, leaving 12 bases between them. CDR3 length: 15 amino acids. From germline, CDR1 is SGHRS and CDR2 YFSETQ. The full variable domain, its missing parts supplied by reference TRBV5-1 and TRBJ2-7, is KAGVTQTPRYLIKTRGQQVTLSCSPISGHRSVSWYQQTPGQGLQFLFEYFSETQRNKGNFPGRFSGRQFSNSRSEMNVSTLELGDSALYLCASSLVGVSTYEQYFGPGTRLTVT.

In the case of this clone: In the same sample, other DNA sequences code for this CDR3. The CDR3 spells CASSPGQPNQPQHF. For the CDR3, the DNA is TGTGCCAGCTCACCGGGACAGCCCAATCAGCCCCAGCATTTT. The chain links TRBV18 to TRBJ1-5; 7 nucleotides align to TRBD1. The CDR3 consists of 14 residues. Germline V CDR1 and CDR2: KGHSH, LQKENI. V gave up 3 bases and J gave up 3 bases; unmatched junction bases: 2.

This sequence joins TRBV5-4 and TRBJ2-4, with D possibly called TRBD1 or TRBD2 (5 bases each). Germline values: CDR1 SGHNT, CDR2 YYREEE (reference sequence). The V end lost 4 bases, the J end lost 4 bases, and 15 bases lay between the germline ends. The CDR3 length is 15 residues. The CDR3 DNA reads as TGTGCCAGCAGCCCATGGGACCAGCTAAAAAACATTCAGTACTTC. It specifies CASSPWDQLKNIQYF.

This clone was seen a single time. Other DNA sequences in the same sample also yield this CDR3. The chain uses TRBV7-9 and TRBJ2-1; D perhaps matches TRBD2 (5 bases). The V and J ends lost 3 bases and 9 bases respectively, with 9 bases between them. This CDR3 has 12 amino acids. Germline values: CDR1 SEHNR, CDR2 FQNEAQ (reference sequence). The DNA for the CDR3 is TGTGCCAGCAGCTTTAGCGTAGGTGAGCAGTTCTTC. This gives the protein CASSFSVGEQFF.

This rearrangement joins TRBV18 to TRBJ2-3; TRBD1 agrees at 8 bases. From germline, CDR1 is KGHSH and CDR2 LQKENI. This CDR3 is 16 amino acids long. The V gene end was trimmed by 5 bases and the J gene end by 2 bases; junction bases not matched to a gene: 9. The CDR3 bases are TGTGCCAGCTCAGCGGCAGGGGGCCCTGTCACAGATACGCAGTATTTT. Translating gives CASSAAGGPVTDTQYF.

The genes are TRBV25-1 and TRBJ1-4, with 7 bases fitting TRBD1. The V gene's germline CDR1 is MGHDK and CDR2 SYGVNS. After removal of 1 base from V and 6 bases from J, the junction contained 5 bases not matched to a gene. CDR3 length: 15 amino acids. This CDR3 is CASSEWRGLDEKLFF. The CDR3 nucleotides are TGTGCCAGCAGTGAATGGAGGGGGCTGGATGAAAAACTGTTTTTT. The full variable domain, its missing parts supplied by reference TRBV25-1 and TRBJ1-4, is EADIYQTPRYLVIGTGKKITLECSQTMGHDKMYWYQQDPGMELHLIHYSYGVNSTEKGDLSSESTVSRIRTEHFPLTLESARPSHTSQYLCASSEWRGLDEKLFFGSGTQLSVL.

CDR3 in DNA: TGTGCCAGCAGCTTGGGGTCCGGAGCCACAGATACGCAGTATTTT. Amino acid sequence: CASSLGSGATDTQYF. V gene TRBV5-6 combines with J gene TRBJ2-3, with D unresolved. Trimming took 0 bases from V and 2 from J, leaving 10 bases between them. CDR3 length equals 15 residues. Per germline, CDR1 SGHDT and CDR2 YYEEEE.

The rearrangement joins TRBV9 to TRBJ2-1; no reliable D call. Germline CDR1 and CDR2: SGDLS and YYNGEE. V was trimmed by 3 bases and J by 1 base, leaving 14 bases between them. CDR3 length equals 16 residues. The CDR3 protein is CASSASRAVSYNEQFF. CDR3 DNA: TGTGCCAGCAGCGCTTCAAGGGCAGTTTCCTACAATGAGCAGTTCTTC.

The rearrangement uses TRBV5-4 and TRBJ2-5; D is unclear. Germline V gene lookup returns CDR1 SGHNT and CDR2 YYREEE (reference sequence). CDR3 size: 14 residues. V lost 0 bases and J 3 bases, leaving 9 bases between the germline ends. The CDR3 nucleotides read TGTGCCAGCAGCTTGGGGATCGTCGAAGAGACCCAGTACTTC. Protein: CASSLGIVEETQYF.

The chain links TRBV30 to TRBJ1-2; TRBD1 might be the D (5 bases). Between the trimmed V and J ends, which lost 0 bases and 8 bases, there was a span of 13 bases. The germline V gene encodes CDR1 GTSNPN and CDR2 SVGIG (reference sequence). This CDR3 is built from 13 residues. CDR3 protein: CAWSVSDRWGYTF. The CDR3 coding sequence is TGTGCCTGGAGTGTATCAGACAGATGGGGCTACACCTTC.

This sequence joins TRBV14 and TRBJ1-2, with 8 bases identical to TRBD1. The germline V gene encodes CDR1 SGHDN and CDR2 FVKESK. Trimming at V came to 2 bases and at J to 8 bases, leaving 7 bases not matched to a gene. This CDR3 is built from 14 residues. The CDR3 spells CASSQLDRVLGYTF. The CDR3, as DNA: TGTGCCAGCAGCCAACTGGACAGGGTGTTGGGCTACACCTTC.

This chain links TRBV9 with TRBJ2-1, with D perhaps assigned TRBD1 or TRBD2 (5 bases each). V dropped 0 bases and J dropped 3 bases, with 16 bases sitting between them. The CDR3 has 17 amino acids. CDR1 is SGDLS, CDR2 YYNGEE, per germline. This chain's CDR3 is CASSVGGAGSIYNEQFF. Here the CDR3 DNA reads TGTGCCAGCAGCGTAGGAGGGGCGGGCTCAATCTACAATGAGCAGTTCTTC.

J is TRBJ2-7 and V is TRBV2, with 10 bases that match TRBD2. The CDR3 contains 13 residues. The germline gives CDR1 SNHLY, CDR2 FYNNEI. V was clipped by 11 bases and J by 6 bases; unmatched bases: 10. CDR3 residues: CASAASGSREQYF. The CDR3 region has the DNA TGTGCCTCGGCCGCTAGCGGGAGTCGCGAGCAGTACTTC.

CDR3 nucleotides: TGTGCCAGCTCGGAACGTCAGTCGAGCTCTGGAAACACCATATATTTT. Translation: CASSERQSSSGNTIYF. V gene TRBV18 combines with J gene TRBJ1-3; D unclear. Germline CDR1 and CDR2: KGHSH and LQKENI. Trimming removed 6 bases at V and 0 bases at J, with 15 bases between. The CDR3 contains 16 residues.

The V gene is TRBV7-9, the J gene TRBJ2-6; TRBD2 is a possible D gene (6 bases). CDR1 is SEHNR and CDR2 is FQNEAQ in the germline V gene (reference sequence). Trimming stripped 6 bases from V and 0 bases from J, with 9 bases between. The CDR3 runs to 15 residues. CDR3 loop: CASSFGGSGANVLTF. In DNA, the CDR3 is TGTGCCAGCAGTTTCGGGGGCTCTGGGGCCAACGTCCTGACTTTC.

The chain uses TRBV5-4 and TRBJ2-6, with D perhaps TRBD1 (6 bases). The CDR3 contains 15 residues. Germline V CDR1 and CDR2: SGHNT, YYREEE (reference sequence). V was trimmed by 5 bases and J by 2 bases, leaving 11 bases between them. The DNA for the CDR3 is TGTGCCAGCAGTCTCGACAGGCCTGGGGCCAACGTCCTGACTTTC. It codes for CASSLDRPGANVLTF.

The table lists this clone with a few counts. Different DNA sequences within this sample yield the same CDR3. V gene TRBV5-1 combines with J gene TRBJ1-5; tentative D call: TRBD1 (6 bases). The length of the CDR3 is 16 residues. CDR1 and CDR2 (germline): SGHRS, YFSETQ. Trimming pared 0 bases from V and 0 bases from J, leaving 10 bases between. The CDR3 reads CASSLGTDYSNQPQHF. CDR3 nucleotides: TGCGCCAGCAGCTTGGGGACAGATTATAGCAATCAGCCCCAGCATTTT.

This clone showed up just once. Here the CDR3 reads CASSSENTNYGYTF. The CDR3 DNA reads as TGTGCCAGCAGTTCCGAAAACACTAACTATGGCTACACCTTC. The chain is built from TRBV6-5 and TRBJ1-2; D not resolved. Germline V CDR1 and CDR2: MNHEY, SVGAGI. The CDR3 length is 14 residues. Trimming cost V 4 bases and J 0 bases, with 9 bases left between them.

The V and J genes are TRBV6-1 and TRBJ2-4; D not resolved. V lost 2 bases to trimming and J lost 3 bases, with 14 bases between them. CDR3 length equals 16 residues. CDR1 and CDR2 (germline): MNHNS, SASEGT. This CDR3 reads CASSESDLPGKNIQYF. In nucleotides, the CDR3 is TGTGCCAGCAGTGAAAGCGACCTTCCGGGCAAAAACATTCAGTACTTC.

The rearrangement links TRBV14 to TRBJ2-2; weak D call: TRBD2 (6 bases). The CDR3 loop spans 16 amino acids. V shed 1 base and J shed 1 base, with 10 bases lying between them. CDR1 and CDR2 from the germline V gene are SGHDN and FVKESK. As DNA, the CDR3 is TGTGCCAGCAGCCAAGTTCTGGGGGGGAACACCGGGGAGCTGTTTTTT. Its protein product is CASSQVLGGNTGELFF.

Details on this clone: The same CDR3 also results from other DNA sequences found in this sample. The DNA of the CDR3 is TGTGCCAGCTCACCACCAGCAGACCCCTACGAGCAGTACTTC. This encodes CASSPPADPYEQYF. The V gene is TRBV18, the J gene TRBJ2-7; D remains unclear. Germline CDR1 reads KGHSH; CDR2 reads LQKENI. This CDR3 spans 14 amino acids. Trimming took 0 bases from V and 2 from J, leaving 8 bases between them.